These 11 T cell receptor beta chains share one sample of origin, sequenced in a study of blood T cell repertoires in COVID-19. Clones were sequenced by immunoSEQ multiplex PCR, and TCRdb holds only the in-frame ones, with some missing. This repertoire shows approximately 250,000 clones, roughly 79% found once; its top ten account for roughly 15%. Sequenced sample: PBMCs or T cells enriched from blood (not recorded which). The receptors were gathered from a middle-aged man who had recovered from COVID-19.

This clone turned up a few times. V gene TRBV9 combines with J gene TRBJ2-3; D possibly corresponds to TRBD2 (5 bases). This CDR3 has 15 amino acids. Germline-derived CDR1 and CDR2 are SGDLS and YYNGEE. V lost 0 bases, J lost 7 bases, and 15 bases lay in between. CDR3 sequence: CASSVGADPQYTQYF. The CDR3 region has the DNA TGTGCCAGCAGCGTAGGAGCGGACCCACAATATACGCAGTATTTT. Looking up the rest from reference TRBV9 and TRBJ2-3 gives the full variable domain: DSGVTQTPKHLITATGQRVTLRCSPRSGDLSVYWYQQSLDQGLQFLIQYYNGEERAKGNILERFSAQQFPDLHSELNLSSLELGDSALYFCASSVGADPQYTQYFGPGTRLTVL.

There are a few counts of this clone. V gene TRBV3-1 (or the pseudogene TRBV3-2) combines with J gene TRBJ1-2, with D possibly TRBD1 on 6 matching bases. Trimming left V 3 bases short and J 6 bases short, with 11 bases between. Germline assignment: CDR1 LGHDT and CDR2 YNNKEL (reference sequence). This CDR3 comprises 13 residues. In DNA, the CDR3 is TGTGCCAGCAGCCACTGGACAGAGGATGGCTACACCTTC. Protein: CASSHWTEDGYTF.

V gene TRBV4-3 combines with J gene TRBJ2-7, with D perhaps matching TRBD2 (5 bases). The CDR3 has 14 amino acids. The ends were cut back, 0 bases at V and 3 bases at J, with 9 bases in the middle. The germline V gene has CDR1 LGHNA and CDR2 YSLEER. Here the CDR3 reads CASSQEEGLYEQYF. Here the CDR3 DNA reads TGCGCCAGCAGCCAAGAAGAGGGTCTCTACGAGCAGTACTTC.

The rearrangement links TRBV18 to TRBJ2-1, with 12 bases matching TRBD1. The CDR3 is 16 residues long. Germline CDR1 is KGHSH and CDR2 is LQKENI. The V gene end was trimmed by 1 base and the J gene end by 8 bases; junction bases not matched to a gene: 6. The CDR3 spells CASSPLPGQGADEQFF. As DNA, the CDR3 is TGTGCCAGCTCACCACTACCGGGACAGGGGGCCGATGAGCAGTTCTTC.

The chain has TRBV3-1 (or the pseudogene TRBV3-2) and TRBJ1-1; perhaps TRBD1 as D (5 bases). V lost 1 base and J lost 3, with 9 bases in between. CDR1 is LGHDT, CDR2 YNNKEL, per germline (reference sequence). The CDR3 is 14 amino acids. CDR3 DNA: TGTGCCAGCAGCCAAGCAGGGTGGGACACTGAAGCTTTCTTT. Translating it yields CASSQAGWDTEAFF.

CDR3 region: CASSQVPPTGTRTEAFF. The CDR3 bases are TGTGCCAGCAGCCAAGTTCCCCCGACAGGGACTCGCACTGAAGCTTTCTTT. The rearrangement joins TRBV3-1 (or the pseudogene TRBV3-2) to TRBJ1-1; 7 nucleotides align to TRBD1. CDR1 is LGHDT and CDR2 is YNNKEL in the germline V gene (reference sequence). The CDR3 has 17 residues. V trimming: 1 base; J trimming: 4 bases; junction bases outside the gene matches: 12.

The genes are TRBV5-4 and TRBJ2-7; 8 nucleotides align to TRBD2. From germline, CDR1 is SGHNT and CDR2 YYREEE (reference sequence). With V trimmed by 3 bases and J by 4 bases, 6 bases remained unmatched. This CDR3 is 14 amino acids long. CDR3 DNA sequence: TGTGCCAGCAGCTCTGGAGCGGGGGAATACGAGCAGTACTTC. It encodes CASSSGAGEYEQYF.

V gene TRBV9 combines with J gene TRBJ2-1; TRBD2 agrees at 7 bases. Germline CDR1 SGDLS, CDR2 YYNGEE. This CDR3 has 16 amino acids. V lost 3 bases to trimming and J lost 5 bases; unmatched junction nucleotides: 11. CDR3 loop: CASSGGKREPDNEQFF. In DNA form, the CDR3 reads TGTGCCAGCAGCGGGGGGAAGCGGGAACCAGACAATGAGCAGTTCTTC.

The gene calls are TRBV4-3 and TRBJ2-1; the match to TRBD1 covers 8 bases. The CDR3 consists of 16 residues. V lost 0 bases to trimming and J lost 5 bases; unmatched junction nucleotides: 6. The V gene's germline CDR1 is LGHNA and CDR2 YSLEER. The CDR3 reads CASSQERQGINNEQFF. The CDR3 coding sequence is TGCGCCAGCAGCCAAGAACGACAGGGGATCAACAATGAGCAGTTCTTC.

This clone has more than one count but fewer than ten. The rearrangement links TRBV27 to TRBJ1-4, with D possibly being TRBD1 (6 bases). Germline CDR1 reads MNHEY; CDR2 reads SMNVEV (reference sequence). The CDR3 extends over 15 amino acids. With 6 bases removed from V and 5 bases from J, the gap between germline ends came to 16 bases. In nucleotides, the CDR3 is TGTGCCAGCAGACCCTTAGGGGGGGGAAATGAAAAACTGTTTTTT. It translates to CASRPLGGGNEKLFF.

This clone was counted a single time. The chain is built from TRBV14 and TRBJ1-5; TRBD1 might be the D (5 bases). The germline V and J ends were trimmed by 2 bases and 7 bases, with 9 bases remaining between them. The CDR3 contains 13 residues. Germline CDR1 and CDR2: SGHDN and FVKESK. The CDR3 DNA reads TGTGCCAGCAGCCAACTTAGGGGACAGCCCCAGCATTTT. Amino acids: CASSQLRGQPQHF.